This T cell receptor beta chain was recovered during a study of cytomegalovirus exposure and HLA in healthy donors. Study as a whole: Both the 95 to 150 validation repertoires and the 600 to 700 first-cohort repertoires used the same platform, as reported by a later analysis.

Data came from immunoSEQ multiplex PCR; TCRdb stores just in-frame clones and leaves some out. The repertoire includes about 95,000 clones, 85% of them detected once, and approximately 20% sits in the top ten. Study outcomes and limitations: TCR sequences were mostly rare, though some public TCRs occurred in many donors. The CMV antigen specificity of a few CMV-associated chains was confirmed through in vitro analysis.

V was pared by 0 bases and J by 2 bases, with 8 bases between. Per the germline V gene, CDR1 is SGHDT and CDR2 is YYEEEE. CDR3 length: 14 amino acids. As to this clone: Its matching antigen is unknown.

The chain carries TRBV5-6 and TRBJ2-5; D is possibly TRBD2 (5 bases). Sequenced input: PBMCs. The sequence derives from a man aged 18 to 30 in good health and CMV-seropositive. In DNA, the CDR3 is TGTGCCAGCAGCTTGGTGACTACTCAAGAGACCCAGTACTTC. Translation gives CASSLVTTQETQYF.